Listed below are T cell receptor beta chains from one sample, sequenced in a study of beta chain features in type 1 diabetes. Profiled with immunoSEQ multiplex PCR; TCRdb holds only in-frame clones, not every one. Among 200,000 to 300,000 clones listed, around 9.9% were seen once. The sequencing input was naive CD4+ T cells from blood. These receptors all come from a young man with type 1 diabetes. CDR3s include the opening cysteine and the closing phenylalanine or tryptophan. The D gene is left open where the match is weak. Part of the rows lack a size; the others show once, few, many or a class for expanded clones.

DNA: TGCGCCAGCAGCCCTATCCCCGACAGTACGGAGACCCAGTACTTC
CDR3: CASSPIPDSTETQYF
size: .
V: TRBV5-1
J: TRBJ2-5
D: .

DNA: TGCAGCGTCCGTCACGGACAGGCGGGAGATACGCAGTATTTT
CDR3: CSVRHGQAGDTQYF
size: .
V: TRBV29-1
J: TRBJ2-3
D: TRBD1

DNA: TGCGCCAGCAGCTCCCAGGGGCAGGACTACGAGCAGTACTTC
CDR3: CASSSQGQDYEQYF
size: .
V: TRBV5-1
J: TRBJ2-7
D: .

DNA: TGTGCCAGCAGTAGGGACAGGGGCACCGGGGAGCTGTTTTTT
CDR3: CASSRDRGTGELFF
size: few
V: TRBV27
J: TRBJ2-2
D: TRBD1

DNA: TGTGCCAGCAGCTTTTTAGCTTCCTACGAGCAGTACTTC
CDR3: CASSFLASYEQYF
size: .
V: TRBV7-9
J: TRBJ2-7
D: .

DNA: TGTGCCAGCAGTCCCACCCTAGGGACAGGGAACATTCAGTACTTC
CDR3: CASSPTLGTGNIQYF
size: .
V: TRBV6-6
J: TRBJ2-4
D: TRBD1

DNA: TGTGCCAGCAGCCGTTCTGGGACAGGGGCCCTTTATTATGGCTACACCTTC
CDR3: CASSRSGTGALYYGYTF
size: few
V: TRBV7-2
J: TRBJ1-2
D: TRBD1

DNA: TGTGCCTGGAGTGTAACCCGGGAGAGGTCTGGAAACACCATATATTTT
CDR3: CAWSVTRERSGNTIYF
size: .
V: TRBV30
J: TRBJ1-3
D: .

DNA: TGTGCCAGCAGCGTAGACGGGAGAGAGACCCAGTACTTC
CDR3: CASSVDGRETQYF
size: .
V: TRBV9
J: TRBJ2-5
D: .

DNA: TGTGCCAGCAGCTCAACCGGGACAGAGAACACTGAAGCTTTCTTT
CDR3: CASSSTGTENTEAFF
size: .
V: TRBV9
J: TRBJ1-1
D: TRBD1

DNA: TGTGCCAGCAGCTTGGGTTATACAGTTCGGGGGGAGCTGTTTTTT
CDR3: CASSLGYTVRGELFF
size: few
V: TRBV5-6
J: TRBJ2-2
D: .

DNA: TGTGCCAGCAGCCCGACAGGCAGTGAGCAGTTCTTC
CDR3: CASSPTGSEQFF
size: few
V: TRBV7-9
J: TRBJ2-1
D: .

DNA: TGTGCCAGCAGTCCTGGACTAGCCCAGTCCTACGAGCAGTACTTC
CDR3: CASSPGLAQSYEQYF
size: few
V: TRBV7-9
J: TRBJ2-7
D: TRBD2

DNA: TGTGCCAGCAGCTACAACCCGATCCGACAAGAGACCCAGTACTTC
CDR3: CASSYNPIRQETQYF
size: few
V: TRBV7-2
J: TRBJ2-5
D: .

DNA: TGTGCCAGCAGCTCAACAAGGGGGGGCGGCTATTCACCCCTCCACTTT
CDR3: CASSSTRGGGYSPLHF
size: .
V: TRBV7-8
J: TRBJ1-6
D: .

DNA: TGTGCCAGCAGGTCCGTCTCGGGCTATGGCTACACCTTC
CDR3: CASRSVSGYGYTF
size: .
V: TRBV9
J: TRBJ1-2
D: .

DNA: .
CDR3: CASSSSSNQPQHF
size: few
V: TRBV28
J: TRBJ1-5
D: .

DNA: TGTGCCAGCAAAGGGCAGGGGAACACCGGGGAGCTGTTTTTT
CDR3: CASKGQGNTGELFF
size: .
V: TRBV2
J: TRBJ2-2
D: .

DNA: TGCAGTGCAGACACAGGGTCCGAAGCTTTCTTT
CDR3: CSADTGSEAFF
size: few
V: TRBV20-1
J: TRBJ1-1
D: .

DNA: TGCGCCAGCAGCCAAGATCGTACAGATACGCAGTATTTT
CDR3: CASSQDRTDTQYF
size: few
V: TRBV4-3
J: TRBJ2-3
D: .

DNA: TGTGCCAGCAGCTTGGCGACAGGGGGATCCTATAATTCACCCCTCCACTTT
CDR3: CASSLATGGSYNSPLHF
size: .
V: TRBV5-4
J: TRBJ1-6
D: TRBD1

DNA: TGTGCCAGCAGCCCTAGCCCGTTCATTTACGAGCAGTACTTC
CDR3: CASSPSPFIYEQYF
size: few
V: TRBV6-5
J: TRBJ2-7
D: .

DNA: TGCGCCAGCAGCCTCCCCCCCGCTGAAGCTTTCTTT
CDR3: CASSLPPAEAFF
size: few
V: TRBV5-1
J: TRBJ1-1
D: .

DNA: TGTGCCAGCAGCTTAGGGGGGGTCCTCTCTGGAAACACCATATATTTT
CDR3: CASSLGGVLSGNTIYF
size: few
V: TRBV7-2
J: TRBJ1-3
D: .

DNA: TGTGCGAGTGGCAGGGGACGCACAGATACGCAGTATTTT
CDR3: CASGRGRTDTQYF
size: few
V: TRBV11-3
J: TRBJ2-3
D: .

DNA: TGTGCCAGCAGCTCGTCCCTGCGGAGGTCCTACAATGAGCAGTTCTTC
CDR3: CASSSSLRRSYNEQFF
size: few
V: TRBV5-4
J: TRBJ2-1
D: .

DNA: TGTGCCAGCAGCGTAGCGGGGGGGCTTTCGGCAGATACGCAGTATTTT
CDR3: CASSVAGGLSADTQYF
size: few
V: TRBV25-1
J: TRBJ2-3
D: TRBD2

DNA: TGCAGCGTTGGGGCCTACTACGAGCAGTACTTC
CDR3: CSVGAYYEQYF
size: many
V: TRBV29-1
J: TRBJ2-7
D: .

DNA: TGTGCCAGCAGTCATCTTGCAGGGGAGAACGAGCAGTACTTC
CDR3: CASSHLAGENEQYF
size: few
V: TRBV6-1
J: TRBJ2-7
D: .

DNA: TGTGCCAGCAGCCTCGGGAGGGAGGGGGGCTACACCTTC
CDR3: CASSLGREGGYTF
size: .
V: TRBV27
J: TRBJ1-2
D: .

DNA: TGTGCCAGCAGCTTAGATCAGGGCGGATCACCCCTCCACTTT
CDR3: CASSLDQGGSPLHF
size: few
V: TRBV11-2
J: TRBJ1-6
D: .

DNA: TGCAGTGCTAGAGCCCCGGGTGGCTACACCTTC
CDR3: CSARAPGGYTF
size: .
V: TRBV20-1
J: TRBJ1-2
D: .

DNA: TGTGCCAGCAGCAAGGGACTAGCGTCCTACGAGCAGTACTTC
CDR3: CASSKGLASYEQYF
size: .
V: TRBV7-2
J: TRBJ2-7
D: TRBD2

DNA: TGTGCCAGCACCGATACCCCGGGTTCTAACTATGGCTACACCTTC
CDR3: CASTDTPGSNYGYTF
size: few
V: TRBV2
J: TRBJ1-2
D: .

DNA: TGTGCCAGCAGCACTTACCGCGAGACCGCGAGGCTCTACGAGCAGTACTTC
CDR3: CASSTYRETARLYEQYF
size: few
V: TRBV11-2
J: TRBJ2-7
D: .

DNA: TGCGCCAGCAGTAAAAATTTACGATTCCAGGCCCAAGAGACCCAGTACTTC
CDR3: CASSKNLRFQAQETQYF
size: few
V: TRBV5-1
J: TRBJ2-5
D: .